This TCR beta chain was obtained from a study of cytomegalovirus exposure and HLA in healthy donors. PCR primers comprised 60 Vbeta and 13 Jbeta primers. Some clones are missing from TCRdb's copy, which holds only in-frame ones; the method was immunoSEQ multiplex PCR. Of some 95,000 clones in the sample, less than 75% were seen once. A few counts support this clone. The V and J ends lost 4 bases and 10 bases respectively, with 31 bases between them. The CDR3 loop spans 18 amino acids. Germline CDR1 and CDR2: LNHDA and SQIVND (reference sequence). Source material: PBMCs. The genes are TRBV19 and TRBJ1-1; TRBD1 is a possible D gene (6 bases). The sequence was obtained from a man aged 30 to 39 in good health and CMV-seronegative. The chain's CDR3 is CASSSVLERGTGTSAAFF. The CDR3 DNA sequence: TGTGCCAGTAGTAGCGTCCTCGAGAGGGGAACAGGGACTAGTGCAGCTTTCTTT.